This T cell receptor beta chain was captured by sequencing in a study of shared clonotypes between healthy human individuals. Study-wide results and caveats: Some naive CD4 clonotypes, about 5.5%, turned up in common across several donors.

The test was conducted at deep level. Assay used: immunoSEQ multiplex PCR; TCRdb lists only in-frame clones, some missing. The top ten clones hold around 15% of a sample with around 300,000 clones, around 86% of them seen once. With respect to this clone: Antigen unknown.

CDR3 length equals 16 residues. Per the germline V gene, CDR1 is SEHNR and CDR2 is FQNEAQ (reference sequence). With 3 bases removed from V and 3 bases from J, the gap between germline ends came to 17 bases. The source of this sequence is a man aged 18 to 30 in good health. Sequencing was carried out using memory CD8+ T cells sorted from blood. Subset of the sample: CD45RO+ cells pooled with CCR7-negative TemRA cells. This rearrangement joins TRBV7-9 to TRBJ1-1; weak D call: TRBD1 (5 bases). This CDR3 is CASSLGMTWGDTEAFF. The CDR3 bases are TGTGCCAGCAGCTTGGGAATGACCTGGGGGGACACTGAAGCTTTCTTT.